This T cell receptor (beta chain) came from a study of OX40 agonist ivuxolimab in advanced cancers. Study background: Past anti-PD-1, anti-PD-L1 or anti-CTLA-4 therapy was accepted, and 30% to 50% had received some. Regarding the study as a whole: CD4+ and CD8+ T cells in blood underwent clonal expansion by week 6 at 0.1 to 3.0 mg/kg.

After removal of 7 bases from V and 4 bases from J, the junction contained 3 bases not matched to a gene. This CDR3 contains 13 residues. Per the germline V gene, CDR1 is MNHNY and CDR2 is SVGAGI (reference sequence). Using immunoSEQ multiplex PCR, the repertoire was profiled, and TCRdb retains in-frame clones only, with some absent. The sample comprises approximately 15,000 clones, 86% of which are singletons, and just under 20% rests with the top ten. The table lists this clone with a count of one. The antigen is undetermined. The V and J genes are TRBV6-6 and TRBJ1-5; 8 nucleotides agree with TRBD1. Here the sequenced sample was CD4+ or CD8+ T cells sorted from blood, taken in a trial of the OX40 agonist ivuxolimab. The TCR originated in an adult with an advanced solid tumor such as melanoma, head and neck, liver or kidney cancer. CDR3: CASTRTGNQPQHF. CDR3 nucleotide sequence: TGTGCCAGCACCAGGACAGGGAATCAGCCCCAGCATTTT.